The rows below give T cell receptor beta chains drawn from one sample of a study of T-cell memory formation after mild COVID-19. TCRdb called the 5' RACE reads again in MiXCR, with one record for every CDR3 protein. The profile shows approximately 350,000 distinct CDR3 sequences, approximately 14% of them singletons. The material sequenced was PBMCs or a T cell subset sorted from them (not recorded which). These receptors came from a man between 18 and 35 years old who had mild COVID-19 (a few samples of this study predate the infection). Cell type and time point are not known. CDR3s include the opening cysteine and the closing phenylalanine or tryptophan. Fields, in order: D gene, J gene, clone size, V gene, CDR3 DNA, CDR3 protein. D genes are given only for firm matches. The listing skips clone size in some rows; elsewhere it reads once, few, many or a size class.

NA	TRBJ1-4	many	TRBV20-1	TGCAGTGCTGCGGACAGTGAAAAACTGTTTTTT	CSAADSEKLFF
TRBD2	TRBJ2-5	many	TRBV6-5	TGTGCCAGCAGTCCTGCGGGGGGCAAAGAGACCCAGTACTTC	CASSPAGGKETQYF
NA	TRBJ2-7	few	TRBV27	TGTGCCAGCAGTTCCTCCGCCTACACCTACGAGCAGTACTTC	CASSSSAYTYEQYF
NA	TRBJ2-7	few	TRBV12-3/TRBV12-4	TGTGCCAGCAGCGTAGCTAGGTACTACGAGCAGTACTTC	CASSVARYYEQYF
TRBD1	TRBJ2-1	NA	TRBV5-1	TGCGCCAGCAGAAAACCGGGACAGGGGTACAATGAGCAGTTCTTC	CASRKPGQGYNEQFF
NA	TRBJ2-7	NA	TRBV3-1	TGTGCCAGCAGCCGCGTCACCTACGAGCAGTACTTC	CASSRVTYEQYF
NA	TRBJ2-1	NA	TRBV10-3	TGTGCCATCAGTGAAGGGCAGGGTGGGTATGAGCAGTTCTTC	CAISEGQGGYEQFF
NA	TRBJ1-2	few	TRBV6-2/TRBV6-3	TGTGCCAGCAGCCAAGGACAGCCTCCCCGGGGGGACACCTTC	CASSQGQPPRGDTF
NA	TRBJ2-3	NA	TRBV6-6	TGTGCCAGCAGTTACGGGGGTGCTCACACAGATACGCAGTATTTT	CASSYGGAHTDTQYF
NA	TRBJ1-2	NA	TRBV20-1	TGCAGTGCTCTGTGGGGGTCTAACTATGGCTACACCTTC	CSALWGSNYGYTF
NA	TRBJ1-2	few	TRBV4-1	TGCGCCAGCAGTCCAGGGGATAACTATGGCTACACCTTC	CASSPGDNYGYTF
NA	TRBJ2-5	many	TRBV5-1	TGCGCCAGCAGCTTGGTAGGTCAGAACCAAGAGACCCAGTACTTC	CASSLVGQNQETQYF
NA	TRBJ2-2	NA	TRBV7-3	TGTGCCAGCAGTCTTCACAGTGCTGGGAACACCGGGGAGCTGTTTTTT	CASSLHSAGNTGELFF
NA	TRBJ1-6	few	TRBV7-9	TGTGCCAGCAGTGTAAAAACAGGGCTTAATTCACCCCTCCACTTT	CASSVKTGLNSPLHF
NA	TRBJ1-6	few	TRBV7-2	TGTGCCAGCAGCTTAGCAGGGTTAAGCTCCTATAATTCACCCCTCCACTTT	CASSLAGLSSYNSPLHF
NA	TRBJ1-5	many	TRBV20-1	TGCAGTGCTAGTGGACGGACTAGCAATCAGCCCCAGCATTTT	CSASGRTSNQPQHF
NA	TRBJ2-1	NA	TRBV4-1	TGCGCCAGCAGCCAAGACAGGGGCCCCTACAATGAGCAGTTCTTC	CASSQDRGPYNEQFF
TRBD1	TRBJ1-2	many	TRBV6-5	TGTGCCAGCAGTTCCGGGACAGGGGGCCGGTATGGCTACACCTTC	CASSSGTGGRYGYTF
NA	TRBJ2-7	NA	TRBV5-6	TGTGCCAGCAGCCACCCGACAGTTAGCTACGAGCAGTACTTC	CASSHPTVSYEQYF
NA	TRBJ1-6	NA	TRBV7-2	TGTGCCAGCAGCCCGTACAACTATAATTCACCCCTCCACTTT	CASSPYNYNSPLHF
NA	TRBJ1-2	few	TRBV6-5	TGTGCCAGCAGGCGGTCGGGTTTATCCGAAGGCTACACCTTC	CASRRSGLSEGYTF
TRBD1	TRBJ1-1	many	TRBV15	TGTGCCACCAGCAGCTTCACCGGGACAGAACAGAGGCGCACTGAAGCTTTCTTT	CATSSFTGTEQRRTEAFF
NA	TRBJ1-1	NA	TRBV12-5	TGTGCTAGTGGTTTTGGACAGAGGGCTTTCTTT	CASGFGQRAFF
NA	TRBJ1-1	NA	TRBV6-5	TGTGCCAGCAGTTCGATAGGTCGGTCAAACACTGAAGCTTTCTTT	CASSSIGRSNTEAFF
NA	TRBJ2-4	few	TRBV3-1	TGTGCCAGCAGCCAAGGGCCCTTTCAGTACTTC	CASSQGPFQYF
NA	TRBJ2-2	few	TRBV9	TGTGCCAGCAGCGCAGAGGACGGCACCGGGGAGCTGTTTTTT	CASSAEDGTGELFF
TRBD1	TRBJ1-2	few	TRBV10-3	TGTGCCATCAGAATTCGACAGGGGGCTAACTATGGCTACACCTTC	CAIRIRQGANYGYTF
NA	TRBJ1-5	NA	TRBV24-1	TGTGCCACCAGTGACCTACAGGGATTTTATAGCAATCAGCCCCAGCATTTT	CATSDLQGFYSNQPQHF
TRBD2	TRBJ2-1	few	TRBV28	TGTGCCAGCAGCTCGGGGGCTAGCGGGGACTCGGAGCAGTTCTTC	CASSSGASGDSEQFF